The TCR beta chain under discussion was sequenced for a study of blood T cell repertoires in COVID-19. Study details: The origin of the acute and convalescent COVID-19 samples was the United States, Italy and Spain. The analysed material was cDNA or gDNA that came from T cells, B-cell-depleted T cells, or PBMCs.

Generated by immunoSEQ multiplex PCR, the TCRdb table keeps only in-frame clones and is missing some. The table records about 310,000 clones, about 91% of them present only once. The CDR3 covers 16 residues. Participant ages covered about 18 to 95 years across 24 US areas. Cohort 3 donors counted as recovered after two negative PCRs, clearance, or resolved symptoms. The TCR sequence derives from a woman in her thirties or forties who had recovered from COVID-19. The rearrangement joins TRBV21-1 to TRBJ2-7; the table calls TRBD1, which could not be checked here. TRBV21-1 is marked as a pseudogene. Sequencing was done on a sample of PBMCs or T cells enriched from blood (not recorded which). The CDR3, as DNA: TGTGCCAGCAGAGACAGGGAGAAATCCTCCTCCTACGAGCAGTACTTC. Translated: CASRDREKSSSYEQYF.